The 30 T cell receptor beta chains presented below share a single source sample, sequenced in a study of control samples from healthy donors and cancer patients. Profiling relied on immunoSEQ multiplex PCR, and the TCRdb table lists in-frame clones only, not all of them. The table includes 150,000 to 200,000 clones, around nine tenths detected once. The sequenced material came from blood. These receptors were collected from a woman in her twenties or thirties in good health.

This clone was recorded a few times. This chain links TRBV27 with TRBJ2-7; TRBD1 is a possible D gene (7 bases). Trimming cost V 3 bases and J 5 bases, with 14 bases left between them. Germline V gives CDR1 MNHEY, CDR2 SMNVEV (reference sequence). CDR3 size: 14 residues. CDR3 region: CASSLSVRGDEQYF. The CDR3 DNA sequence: TGTGCCAGCAGTTTGTCGGTCAGGGGGGACGAGCAGTACTTC.

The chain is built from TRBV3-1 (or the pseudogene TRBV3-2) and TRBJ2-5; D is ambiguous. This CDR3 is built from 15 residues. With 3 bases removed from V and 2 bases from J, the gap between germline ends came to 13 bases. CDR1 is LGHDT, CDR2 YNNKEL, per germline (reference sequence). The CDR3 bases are TGTGCCAGCAGCCATATCTCGCTGGAACAAGAGACCCAGTACTTC. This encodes CASSHISLEQETQYF.

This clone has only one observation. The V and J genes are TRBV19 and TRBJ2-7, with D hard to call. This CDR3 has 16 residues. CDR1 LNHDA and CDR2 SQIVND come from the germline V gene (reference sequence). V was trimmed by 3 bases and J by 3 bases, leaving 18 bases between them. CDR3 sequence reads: CASSMLAELPSYEQYF. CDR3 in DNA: TGTGCCAGTAGTATGTTGGCAGAACTACCCAGCTACGAGCAGTACTTC.

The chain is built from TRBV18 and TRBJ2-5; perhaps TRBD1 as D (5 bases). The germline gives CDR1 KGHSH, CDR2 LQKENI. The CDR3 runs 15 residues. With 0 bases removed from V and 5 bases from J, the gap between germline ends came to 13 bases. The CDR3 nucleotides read TGTGCCAGCTCACCACCGGCCAGGGCCGGTGAGACCCAGTACTTC. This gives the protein CASSPPARAGETQYF.

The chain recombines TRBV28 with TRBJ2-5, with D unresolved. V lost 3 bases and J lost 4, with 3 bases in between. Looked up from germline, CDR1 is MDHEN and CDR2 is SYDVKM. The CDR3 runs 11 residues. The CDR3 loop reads CASSLVETQYF. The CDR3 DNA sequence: TGTGCCAGCAGTTTGGTAGAGACCCAGTACTTC. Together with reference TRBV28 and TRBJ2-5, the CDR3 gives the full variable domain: DVKVTQSSRYLVKRTGEKVFLECVQDMDHENMFWYRQDPGLGLRLIYFSYDVKMKEKGDIPEGYSVSREKKERFSLILESASTNQTSMYLCASSLVETQYFGPGTRLLVL.

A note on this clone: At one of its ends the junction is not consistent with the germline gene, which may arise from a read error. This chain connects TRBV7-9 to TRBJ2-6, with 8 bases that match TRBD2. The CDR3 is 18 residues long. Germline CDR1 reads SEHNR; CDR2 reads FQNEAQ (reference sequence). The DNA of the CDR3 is TGTGCCAGCAGCTTAGGGGACGGCCTGCCCGGGGGGGGCAACGTCCTGACTTTC. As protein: CASSLGDGLPGGGNVLTF.

DNA for the CDR3: TGTGCCAGCAGCCATTCAGGGGAGAACACTGAAGCTTTCTTT. This sequence encodes CASSHSGENTEAFF. The chain uses TRBV3-1 (or the pseudogene TRBV3-2) and TRBJ1-1; D may be TRBD1 (6 bases). Germline-derived CDR1 and CDR2 are LGHDT and YNNKEL (reference sequence). The V gene lost 3 bases and the J gene lost 1 base, with 9 bases spanning the gap. The CDR3 consists of 14 residues.

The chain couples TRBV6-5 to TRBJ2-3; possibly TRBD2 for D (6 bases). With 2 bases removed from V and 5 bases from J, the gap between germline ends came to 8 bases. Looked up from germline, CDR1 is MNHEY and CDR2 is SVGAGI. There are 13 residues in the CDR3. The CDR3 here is CASSYGGLDTQYF. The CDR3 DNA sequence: TGTGCCAGCAGTTACGGGGGGTTAGATACGCAGTATTTT.

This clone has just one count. CDR3 protein: CASSFVPGGEQFF. Here the CDR3 DNA reads TGTGCCAGCAGTTTCGTTCCCGGGGGTGAGCAGTTCTTC. The chain recombines TRBV27 with TRBJ2-1, with D perhaps TRBD2 (6 bases). CDR1 and CDR2 (germline): MNHEY, SMNVEV (reference sequence). The CDR3 is 13 amino acids. Trimming stripped 3 bases from V and 9 bases from J, with 12 bases between.

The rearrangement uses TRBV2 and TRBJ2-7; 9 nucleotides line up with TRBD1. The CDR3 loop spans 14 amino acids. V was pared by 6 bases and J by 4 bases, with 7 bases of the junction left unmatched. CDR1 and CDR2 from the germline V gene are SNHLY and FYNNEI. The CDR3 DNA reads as TGTGCCAGCAGCCGGACAGGGGATGGGTACGAGCAGTACGTC. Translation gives CASSRTGDGYEQYV.

The CDR3 DNA reads as TGTGCCAGCAGTTACTCCCAGCAGGGCGAGAAATCACCCCTCCACTTT. Residues: CASSYSQQGEKSPLHF. This chain joins TRBV6-5 and TRBJ1-6, with TRBD1 as a possible D gene (5 bases). CDR3 length: 16 residues. Looked up from germline, CDR1 is MNHEY and CDR2 is SVGAGI. The germline V and J ends were trimmed by 0 bases and 10 bases, with 16 bases remaining between them.

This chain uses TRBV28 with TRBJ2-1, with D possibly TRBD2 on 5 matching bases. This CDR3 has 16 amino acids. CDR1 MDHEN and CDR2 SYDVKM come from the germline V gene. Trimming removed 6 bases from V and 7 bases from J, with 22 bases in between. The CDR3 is CASSSPLRAYTNEQFF. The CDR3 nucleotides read TGTGCCAGCAGCTCCCCTTTGCGGGCTTATACGAATGAGCAGTTCTTC.

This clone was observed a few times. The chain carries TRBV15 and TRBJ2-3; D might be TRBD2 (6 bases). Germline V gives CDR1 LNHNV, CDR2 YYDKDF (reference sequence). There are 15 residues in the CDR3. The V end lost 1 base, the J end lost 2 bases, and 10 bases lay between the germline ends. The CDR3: CATSRARLDTDTQYF. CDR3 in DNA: TGTGCCACCAGCAGAGCGCGACTAGACACAGATACGCAGTATTTT.

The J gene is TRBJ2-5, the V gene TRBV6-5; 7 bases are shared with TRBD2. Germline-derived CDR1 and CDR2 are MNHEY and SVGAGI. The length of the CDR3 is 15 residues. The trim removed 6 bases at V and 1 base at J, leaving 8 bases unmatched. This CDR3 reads CASSGLGALQETQYF. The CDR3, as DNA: TGTGCCAGCAGCGGACTAGGTGCCCTCCAAGAGACCCAGTACTTC.

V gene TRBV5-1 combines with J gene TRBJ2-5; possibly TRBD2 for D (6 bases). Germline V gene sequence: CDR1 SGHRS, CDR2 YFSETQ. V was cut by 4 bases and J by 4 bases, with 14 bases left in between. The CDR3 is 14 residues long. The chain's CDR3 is CASSPRNSGETQYF. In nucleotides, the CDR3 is TGCGCCAGCAGCCCCCGTAATAGCGGAGAGACCCAGTACTTC.

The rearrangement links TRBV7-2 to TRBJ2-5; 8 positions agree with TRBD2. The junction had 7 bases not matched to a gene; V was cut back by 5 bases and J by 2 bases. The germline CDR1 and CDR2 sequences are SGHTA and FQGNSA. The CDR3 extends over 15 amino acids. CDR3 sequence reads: CASSLRGLGQETQYF. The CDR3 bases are TGTGCCAGCAGCCTAAGGGGACTAGGGCAAGAGACCCAGTACTTC.

The CDR3 nucleotides are TGTGCCATCAGTGAGAGGTCCAGTTCCACTGAGCAGTTCTTC. The encoded protein is CAISERSSSTEQFF. The chain couples TRBV10-3 to TRBJ2-1; no firm D call. V dropped 2 bases and J dropped 9 bases, with 14 bases sitting between them. In germline, CDR1 is ENHRY, CDR2 SYGVKD. This CDR3 contains 14 residues.

The DNA of the CDR3 is TGTGCCAGCAGCTTACAGGGCACCTCAGATACGCAGTATTTT. This translates into CASSLQGTSDTQYF. The V gene is TRBV7-6, the J gene TRBJ2-3, with D possibly being TRBD1 (5 bases). Germline V gene lookup returns CDR1 SGHVS and CDR2 FNYEAQ. Trimming shortened V by 2 bases and J by 4 bases, and 10 bases separated the two germline ends. The CDR3 has 14 amino acids.

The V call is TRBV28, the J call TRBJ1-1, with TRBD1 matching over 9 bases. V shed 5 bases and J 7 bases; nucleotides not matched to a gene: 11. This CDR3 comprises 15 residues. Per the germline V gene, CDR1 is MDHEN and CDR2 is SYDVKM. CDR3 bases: TGTGCCAGCAGTGAATACCGGGACAGGGTTTGTGAAGCTTTCTTT. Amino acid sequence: CASSEYRDRVCEAFF. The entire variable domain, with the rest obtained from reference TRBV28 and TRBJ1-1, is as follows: DVKVTQSSRYLVKRTGEKVFLECVQDMDHENMFWYRQDPGLGLRLIYFSYDVKMKEKGDIPEGYSVSREKKERFSLILESASTNQTSMYLCASSEYRDRVCEAFFGQGTRLTVV.

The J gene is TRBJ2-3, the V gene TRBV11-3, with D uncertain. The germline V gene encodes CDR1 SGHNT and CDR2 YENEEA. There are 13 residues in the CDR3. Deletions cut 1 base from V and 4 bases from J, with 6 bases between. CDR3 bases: TGTGCCAGCAGCTTAGGGCCCCCAGATACGCAGTATTTT. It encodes CASSLGPPDTQYF. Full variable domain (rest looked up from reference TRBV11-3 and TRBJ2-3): EAGVVQSPRYKIIEKKQPVAFWCNPISGHNTLYWYLQNLGQGPELLIRYENEEAVDDSQLPKDRFSAERLKGVDSTLKIQPAELGDSAVYLCASSLGPPDTQYFGPGTRLTVL.

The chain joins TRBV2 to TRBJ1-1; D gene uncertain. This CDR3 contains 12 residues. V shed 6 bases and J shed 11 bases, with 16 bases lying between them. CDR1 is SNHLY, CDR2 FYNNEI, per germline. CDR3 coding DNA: TGTGCCAGCAGCCTCCAGGCTTTGGGGGCTTTCTTT. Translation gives CASSLQALGAFF. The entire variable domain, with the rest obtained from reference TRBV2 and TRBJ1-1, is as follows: EPEVTQTPSHQVTQMGQEVILRCVPISNHLYFYWYRQILGQKVEFLVSFYNNEISEKSEIFDDQFSVERPDGSNFTLKIRSTKLEDSAMYFCASSLQALGAFFGQGTRLTVV.

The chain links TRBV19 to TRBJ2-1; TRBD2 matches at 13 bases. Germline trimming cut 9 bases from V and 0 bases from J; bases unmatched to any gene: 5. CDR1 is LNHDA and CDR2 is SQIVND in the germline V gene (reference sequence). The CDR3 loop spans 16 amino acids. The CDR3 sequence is CASLRTSGSSYNEQFF. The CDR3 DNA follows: TGTGCCAGCCTCCGGACTAGCGGGAGCTCCTACAATGAGCAGTTCTTC.

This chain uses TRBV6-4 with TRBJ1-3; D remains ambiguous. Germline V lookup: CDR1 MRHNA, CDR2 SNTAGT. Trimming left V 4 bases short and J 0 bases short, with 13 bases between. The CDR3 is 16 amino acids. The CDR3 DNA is TGTGCCAGCAGTGCCTCCGGGGTAGGCTCTGGAAACACCATATATTTT. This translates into CASSASGVGSGNTIYF.

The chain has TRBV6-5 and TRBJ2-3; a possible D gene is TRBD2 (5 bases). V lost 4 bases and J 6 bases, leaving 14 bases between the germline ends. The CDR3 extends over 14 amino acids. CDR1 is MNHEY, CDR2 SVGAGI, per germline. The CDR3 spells CASSLTGEQDTQYF. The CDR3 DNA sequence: TGTGCCAGCAGTTTAACCGGGGAACAGGATACGCAGTATTTT.

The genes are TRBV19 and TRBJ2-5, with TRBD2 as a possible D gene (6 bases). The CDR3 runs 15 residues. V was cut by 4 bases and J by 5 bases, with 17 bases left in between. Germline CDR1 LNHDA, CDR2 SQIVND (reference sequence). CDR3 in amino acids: CASSTGDPWEETQYF. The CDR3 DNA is TGTGCCAGTAGTACGGGGGACCCTTGGGAGGAGACCCAGTACTTC.

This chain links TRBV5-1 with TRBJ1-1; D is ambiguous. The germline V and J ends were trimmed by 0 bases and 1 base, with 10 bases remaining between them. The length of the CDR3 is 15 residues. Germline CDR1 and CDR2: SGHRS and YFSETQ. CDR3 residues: CASSLDPVRNTEAFF. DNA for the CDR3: TGCGCCAGCAGCTTGGATCCGGTCCGGAACACTGAAGCTTTCTTT.

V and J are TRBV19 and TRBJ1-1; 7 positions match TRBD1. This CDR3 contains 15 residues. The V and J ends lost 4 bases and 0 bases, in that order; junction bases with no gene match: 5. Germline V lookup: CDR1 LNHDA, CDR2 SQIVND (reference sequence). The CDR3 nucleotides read TGTGCCAGTAGTAGGGGCAGGGGGGTGAACACTGAAGCTTTCTTT. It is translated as CASSRGRGVNTEAFF.

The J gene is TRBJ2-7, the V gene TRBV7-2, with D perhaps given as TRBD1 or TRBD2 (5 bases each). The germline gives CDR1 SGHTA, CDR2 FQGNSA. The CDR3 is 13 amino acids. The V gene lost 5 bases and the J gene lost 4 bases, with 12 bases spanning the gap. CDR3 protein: CASSGGVGYEQYF. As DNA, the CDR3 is TGTGCCAGCAGCGGGGGTGTTGGTTACGAGCAGTACTTC. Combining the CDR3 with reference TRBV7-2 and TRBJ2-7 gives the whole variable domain GAGVSQSPSNKVTEKGKDVELRCDPISGHTALYWYRQSLGQGLEFLIYFQGNSAPDKSGLPSDRFSAERTGGSVSTLTIQRTQQEDSAVYLCASSGGVGYEQYFGPGTRLTVT.

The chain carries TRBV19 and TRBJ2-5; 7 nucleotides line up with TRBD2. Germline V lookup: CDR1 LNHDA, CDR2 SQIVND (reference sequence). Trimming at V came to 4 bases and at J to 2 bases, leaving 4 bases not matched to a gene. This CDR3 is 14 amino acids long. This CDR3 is CASSTRLAQETQYF. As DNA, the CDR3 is TGTGCCAGTAGTACCAGACTAGCTCAAGAGACCCAGTACTTC.

The CDR3 region has the DNA TGTGCCAGCAGTTGGACAGGACCTGGCTACACCTTC. Protein: CASSWTGPGYTF. This rearrangement joins TRBV2 to TRBJ1-2; 7 bases agree with TRBD1. The CDR3 is 12 amino acids. CDR1 is SNHLY, CDR2 FYNNEI, per germline. V lost 5 bases, J lost 7 bases, and 4 bases stayed unmatched.